What follows is one TCR beta chain and its context. Antigen unknown. The sample originates from a study of cytotoxic CD8 clonotypes in ibrutinib-treated CLL. Points from the study as a whole: Treatment saw public clonotypes, which were uncommon, either contract or stay stable.

Some clones are missing from TCRdb's copy, which holds only in-frame ones; the method was immunoSEQ multiplex PCR. In the table there are about 57,000 clones, 55% to 65% of which are singletons. With 0 bases clipped from V and 6 bases from J, the junction kept 8 bases outside the gene matches. There are 16 residues in the CDR3. Germline V CDR1 and CDR2: SGHRS, YFSETQ. This TCR came from a human donor with chronic lymphocytic leukemia. Sequenced here: PBMCs, sampled after 24 months of ibrutinib treatment. The J gene is TRBJ1-5, the V gene TRBV5-1; TRBD1 matches 8 bases. The CDR3 sequence is CASSLGAGTGGQPQHF. CDR3 nucleotide sequence: TGCGCCAGCAGCTTGGGGGCCGGGACAGGCGGTCAGCCCCAGCATTTT.